This TCR beta chain was profiled in a study of breast tumors, draining lymph nodes, adjacent tissues (dated by TCRdb to the mid-2010s). General notes on the study: In breast cancer patients, the study compared the TCR beta repertoires of tumor, adjacent nontumor tissue and axillary lymph nodes. In human breast cancer, the study set out to assess how tumor, surrounding tissue and draining lymph node repertoires relate to one another and whether T cells might be exchanged between them. General conclusions and limits of the study: A scenario in which most tumor T cells derive from the lymph node and then expand within tumor tissue was judged to be consistent with the data. The study presented the conclusion that tumor T cells originate in lymph nodes as consistent with a hypothesis, not as something directly demonstrated. The similarity between tumor and nontumor tissue repertoires was significantly greater in luminal-like breast cancer than in basal-like breast cancer. Tumor T-cell repertoires showed less diversity than lymph node repertoires and more diversity than nontumor tissue repertoires, and tumor T-cell repertoires showed preferential V and J gene usage.

The axillary draining lymph nodes of breast cancer patients were the source of the lymph node samples. The CDR3 runs 14 amino acids, cysteine and phenylalanine included. CDR3 DNA only is kept here, 42 bases in frame from base 1. V lost 5 bases and J lost 1 base, and the count of bases not matched to a germline gene is 4. From a lookup of the germline V gene (reference sequence), CDR1 and CDR2 are GTSNPN and SVGIG. Instrument on record: Illumina HiSeq 2000. Multiplex PCR amplification was used to build the TCR beta chain libraries. The amplified TCR beta chain products were analyzed by high-throughput sequencing. In TCRdb, the public reads were trimmed at Q25 with fastp and aligned with MiXCR, with productive beta chains retained. Rows matching on CDR3 protein sequence are summarized as one entry with the most common DNA and genes. Counted in this sample were approximately 210,000 distinct CDR3 sequences; roughly 30% of them appeared once. Together, the top ten hold roughly 1.3% of the sample.

This clonotype was observed a handful of times. It lacks a known antigen. No base qualities exist here, and no much larger clone lies one base off it. The sample was axillary lymph node tissue. This receptor was obtained from a female donor with breast cancer. Some clones in this sample may be carry-over from other donors' samples. The chain employs TRBV30 and TRBJ2-5, with 10 central nucleotides matching TRBD2. The sequenced DNA: TGTGCCTGGCGGACTAGCGGCCTCCAAGAGACCCAGTACTTC. This encodes CAWRTSGLQETQYF. With the rest looked up from the reference TRBV30 and TRBJ2-5 genes rather than sequenced, the full variable domain is SQTIHQWPATLVQPVGSPLSLECTVEGTSNPNLYWYRQAAGRGLQLLFYSVGIGQISSEVPQNLSASRPQDRQFILSSKKLLLSDSGFYLCAWRTSGLQETQYFGPGTRLLVL.